This TCR beta chain was found in a study of response to subunit inactivated influenza vaccine. Study-wide results and caveats: Researchers suggested that each seasonal influenza vaccination recruits few new T cells.

Each CDR3 protein is one row after TCRdb ran MiXCR on the RT-PCR reads. The sample shows 600,000 to 850,000 distinct CDR3 sequences, 13% to 15% of them seen only once. With respect to this clonotype: Antigen specificity is unknown.

The germline V gene encodes CDR1 MGHRA and CDR2 YSYEKL. Trimming removed 4 bases at V and 4 bases at J, with 17 bases between. This CDR3 has 16 residues. The chain carries TRBV4-1 and TRBJ1-5; a possible D gene is TRBD1 (6 bases). Source: PBMCs from blood, taken 14 days before vaccination. The source is a man aged 50 or older who received an inactivated influenza vaccine. In DNA form, the CDR3 reads TGCGCCAGCAGCCCCCGCTGGGGGGACAAAAATCAGCCCCAGCATTTT. Protein product: CASSPRWGDKNQPQHF.